A selection of T cell receptor beta chains follows, all from one sample in a study of blood T cell repertoires in COVID-19. The assay was immunoSEQ multiplex PCR, and TCRdb's table has in-frame clones only and misses some. The sample records around 130,000 clones, about 80% being singletons. What was sequenced was peripheral blood. These receptors all come from a woman aged 50 to 60 with acute or convalescent COVID-19. Both conserved end residues are part of each CDR3. Each record gives: J gene, V gene, D gene, clone size, CDR3 protein, CDR3 DNA. D genes are given only for firm matches. Size is omitted from some rows. Given values are once, few, many or a class for expanded clones.

TRBJ2-3 TRBV6-5 - - CASMIGDTQYF TGTGCCAGCATGATCGGAGATACGCAGTATTTT
TRBJ1-1 TRBV29-1 - - CSVSRGSGNTEAFF TGCAGCGTCTCCAGGGGTTCAGGGAACACTGAAGCTTTCTTT
TRBJ2-1 TRBV18 TRBD2 - CASSLLAGGREQFF TGTGCCAGCTCACTTCTAGCGGGGGGCCGGGAGCAGTTCTTC
TRBJ1-5 TRBV19 TRBD1 - CASSIDDRAGVSNQPQHF TGTGCCAGTAGTATAGACGACAGGGCAGGGGTTAGCAATCAGCCCCAGCATTTT
TRBJ1-5 TRBV6-5 - few CASSYSGAQPQHF TGTGCCAGCAGTTACTCAGGGGCTCAGCCCCAGCATTTT
TRBJ1-1 TRBV6-5 - - CASSYPGNTEAFF TGTGCCAGCAGTTACCCAGGGAACACTGAAGCTTTCTTT
TRBJ1-2 TRBV9 TRBD1 - CASSVDGTGAYGYTF TGTGCCAGCAGCGTAGATGGGACAGGGGCCTATGGCTACACCTTC
TRBJ1-6 TRBV2 - - CASSGLGSSYNSPLHF TGTGCCAGCAGTGGGCTAGGAAGCTCCTATAATTCACCCCTCCACTTT
TRBJ1-1 TRBV18 TRBD1 - CASSPQGAATEAFF TGTGCCAGCTCACCACAGGGGGCGGCCACTGAAGCTTTCTTT
TRBJ2-1 TRBV24-1 - - CATSRGSNEQFF TGTGCCACCAGTAGAGGTAGCAATGAGCAGTTCTTC
TRBJ2-1 TRBV29-1 TRBD1 - CSTRRDRGLHGEQFF TGCAGCACGCGCCGGGACAGGGGGCTTCATGGTGAGCAGTTCTTC
TRBJ1-5 TRBV2 - - CASSEDRGNQPQHF TGTGCCAGCAGTGAAGACAGGGGCAATCAGCCCCAGCATTTT
TRBJ2-4 TRBV9 TRBD1 - CASSAGGQGKNIQYF TGTGCCAGCAGCGCAGGTGGACAGGGCAAAAACATTCAGTACTTC
TRBJ2-7 TRBV5-1 - - CASSLRLDGLEQYF TGCGCCAGCAGCTTGCGCCTGGACGGACTCGAGCAGTACTTC
TRBJ2-5 TRBV7-9 TRBD1 - CASSPEDRAETQYF TGTGCCAGCAGCCCGGAAGACAGGGCGGAGACCCAGTACTTC
TRBJ1-5 TRBV3-1/TRBV3-2 - - CASSHSAAGRPQHF TGTGCCAGCAGCCATTCAGCGGCGGGACGGCCCCAGCATTTT